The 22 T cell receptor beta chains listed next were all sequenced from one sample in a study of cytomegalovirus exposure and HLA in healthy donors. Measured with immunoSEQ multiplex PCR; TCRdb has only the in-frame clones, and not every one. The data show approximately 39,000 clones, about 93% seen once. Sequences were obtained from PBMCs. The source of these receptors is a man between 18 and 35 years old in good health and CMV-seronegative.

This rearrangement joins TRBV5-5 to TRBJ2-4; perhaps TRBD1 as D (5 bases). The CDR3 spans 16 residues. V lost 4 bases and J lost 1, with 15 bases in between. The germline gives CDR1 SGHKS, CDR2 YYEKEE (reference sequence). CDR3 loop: CASSPYPPGAKNIQYF. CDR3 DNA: TGTGCCAGCAGCCCCTACCCCCCAGGGGCCAAAAACATTCAGTACTTC.

CDR3 in DNA: TGTGCCAGCAGCCCACAGGGTTTTATGGAGCCCCAGCATTTT. Its protein is CASSPQGFMEPQHF. This chain uses TRBV6-6 with TRBJ1-5; D possibly corresponds to TRBD1 (6 bases). This CDR3 spans 14 amino acids. Germline V gene sequence: CDR1 MNHNY, CDR2 SVGAGI (reference sequence). Trimming pared 6 bases from V and 8 bases from J, leaving 17 bases between.

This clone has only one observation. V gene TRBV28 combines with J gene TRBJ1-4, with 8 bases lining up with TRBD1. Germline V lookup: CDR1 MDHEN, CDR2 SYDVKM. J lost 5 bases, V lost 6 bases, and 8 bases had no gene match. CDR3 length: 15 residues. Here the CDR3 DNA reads TGTGCCAGCAGCCATCCAACAGGGGGGAATGAAAAACTGTTTTTT. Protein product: CASSHPTGGNEKLFF. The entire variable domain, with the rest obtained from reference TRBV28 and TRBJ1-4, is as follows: DVKVTQSSRYLVKRTGEKVFLECVQDMDHENMFWYRQDPGLGLRLIYFSYDVKMKEKGDIPEGYSVSREKKERFSLILESASTNQTSMYLCASSHPTGGNEKLFFGSGTQLSVL.

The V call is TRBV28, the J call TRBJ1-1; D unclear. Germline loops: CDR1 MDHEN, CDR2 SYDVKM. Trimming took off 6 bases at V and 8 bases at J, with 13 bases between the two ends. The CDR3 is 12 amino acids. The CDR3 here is CASRKDGEEAFF. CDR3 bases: TGTGCCAGCAGAAAAGACGGGGAAGAAGCTTTCTTT.

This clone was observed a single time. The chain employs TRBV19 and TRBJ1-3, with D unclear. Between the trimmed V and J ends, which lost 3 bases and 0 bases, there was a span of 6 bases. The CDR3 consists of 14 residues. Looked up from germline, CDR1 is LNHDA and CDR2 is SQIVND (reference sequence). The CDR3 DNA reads TGTGCCAGTAGTATTAGCCTCTCTGGAAACACCATATATTTT. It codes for CASSISLSGNTIYF.

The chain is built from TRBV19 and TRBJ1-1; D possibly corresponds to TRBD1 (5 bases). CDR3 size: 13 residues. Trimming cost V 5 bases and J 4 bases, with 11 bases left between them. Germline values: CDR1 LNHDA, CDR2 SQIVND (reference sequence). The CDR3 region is CASSGAWGTEAFF. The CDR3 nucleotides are TGTGCCAGTAGTGGGGCATGGGGCACTGAAGCTTTCTTT.

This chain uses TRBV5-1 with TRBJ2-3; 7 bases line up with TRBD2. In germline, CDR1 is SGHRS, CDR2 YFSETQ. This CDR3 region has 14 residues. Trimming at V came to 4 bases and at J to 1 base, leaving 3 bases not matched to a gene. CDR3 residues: CASSPLAGTDTQYF. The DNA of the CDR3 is TGCGCCAGCAGCCCCCTAGCGGGCACAGATACGCAGTATTTT.

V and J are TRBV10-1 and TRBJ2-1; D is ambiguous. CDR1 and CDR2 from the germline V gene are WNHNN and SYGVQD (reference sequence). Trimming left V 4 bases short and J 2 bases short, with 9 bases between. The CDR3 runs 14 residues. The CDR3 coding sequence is TGCGCCAGCAGTGGAAGTGGCCCCTACAATGAGCAGTTCTTC. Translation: CASSGSGPYNEQFF.

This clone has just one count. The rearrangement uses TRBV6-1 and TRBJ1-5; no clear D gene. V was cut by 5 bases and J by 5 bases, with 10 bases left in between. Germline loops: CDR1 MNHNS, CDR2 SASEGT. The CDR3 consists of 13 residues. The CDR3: CASSPIDYQPQHF. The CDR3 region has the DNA TGTGCCAGCAGTCCCATAGATTATCAGCCCCAGCATTTT.

The CDR3, as DNA: TGTGCCAGCAGTGTGGCCAGCGGGGGGCAAGAGACCCAGTACTTC. Amino acid sequence: CASSVASGGQETQYF. This sequence joins TRBV6-4 and TRBJ2-5; 9 bases agree with TRBD2. This CDR3 contains 15 residues. Per the germline V gene, CDR1 is MRHNA and CDR2 is SNTAGT. Unmatched junction bases numbered 5, after V lost 4 bases and J lost 2 bases.

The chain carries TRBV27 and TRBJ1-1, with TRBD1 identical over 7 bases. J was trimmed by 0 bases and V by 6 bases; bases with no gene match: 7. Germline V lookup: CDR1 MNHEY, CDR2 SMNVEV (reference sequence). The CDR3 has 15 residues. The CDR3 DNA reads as TGTGCCAGCAGAAAACAGGGGCTCATGAACACTGAAGCTTTCTTT. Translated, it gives CASRKQGLMNTEAFF.

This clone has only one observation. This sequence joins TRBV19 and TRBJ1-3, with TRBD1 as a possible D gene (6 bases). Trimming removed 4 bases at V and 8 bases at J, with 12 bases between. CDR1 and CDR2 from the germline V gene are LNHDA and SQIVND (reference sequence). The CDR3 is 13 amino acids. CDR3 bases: TGTGCCAGTAGTACTCGCAACAGGGACACCATATATTTT. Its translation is CASSTRNRDTIYF.

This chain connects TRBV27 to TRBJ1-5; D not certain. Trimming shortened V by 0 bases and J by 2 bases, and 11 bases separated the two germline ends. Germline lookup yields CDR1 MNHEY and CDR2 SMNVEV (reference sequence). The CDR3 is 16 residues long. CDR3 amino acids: CASSLSWRSGNQPQHF. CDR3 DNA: TGTGCCAGCAGTTTATCGTGGCGGAGCGGCAATCAGCCCCAGCATTTT.

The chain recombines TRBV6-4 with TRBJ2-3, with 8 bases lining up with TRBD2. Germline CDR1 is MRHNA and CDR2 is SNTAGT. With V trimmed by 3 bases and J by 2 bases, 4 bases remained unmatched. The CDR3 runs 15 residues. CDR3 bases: TGTGCCAGCAGTGAGACTAGCGCACCCACAGATACGCAGTATTTT. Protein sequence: CASSETSAPTDTQYF.

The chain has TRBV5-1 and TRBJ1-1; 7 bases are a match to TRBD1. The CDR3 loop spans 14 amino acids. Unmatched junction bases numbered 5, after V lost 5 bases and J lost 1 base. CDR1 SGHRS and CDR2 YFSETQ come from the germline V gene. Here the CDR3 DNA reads TGCGCCAGCAGATCGCGACAGGGGAACACTGAAGCTTTCTTT. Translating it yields CASRSRQGNTEAFF. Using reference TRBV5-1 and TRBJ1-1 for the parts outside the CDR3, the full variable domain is KAGVTQTPRYLIKTRGQQVTLSCSPISGHRSVSWYQQTPGQGLQFLFEYFSETQRNKGNFPGRFSGRQFSNSRSEMNVSTLELGDSALYLCASRSRQGNTEAFFGQGTRLTVV.

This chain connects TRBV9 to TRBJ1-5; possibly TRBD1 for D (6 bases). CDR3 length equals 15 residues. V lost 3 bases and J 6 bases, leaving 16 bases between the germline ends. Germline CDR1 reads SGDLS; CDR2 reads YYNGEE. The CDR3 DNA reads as TGTGCCAGCAGCGCGGCGGACAGTGGGTTTCAGCCCCAGCATTTT. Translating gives CASSAADSGFQPQHF.

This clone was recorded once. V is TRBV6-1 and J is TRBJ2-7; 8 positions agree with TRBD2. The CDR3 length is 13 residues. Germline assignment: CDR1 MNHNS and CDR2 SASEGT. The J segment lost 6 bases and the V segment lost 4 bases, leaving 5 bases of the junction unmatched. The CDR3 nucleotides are TGTGCCAGCAGTGGGCGGGGGGTAGGCGAGCAGTACTTC. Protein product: CASSGRGVGEQYF.

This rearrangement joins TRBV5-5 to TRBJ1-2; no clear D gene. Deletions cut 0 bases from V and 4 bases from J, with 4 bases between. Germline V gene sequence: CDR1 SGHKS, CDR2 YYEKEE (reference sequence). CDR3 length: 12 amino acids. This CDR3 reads CASSLAGYGYTF. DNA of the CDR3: TGTGCCAGCAGCTTGGCGGGCTATGGCTACACCTTC.

The DNA for the CDR3 is TGTGCCAGCAGTGAACTGCGGGGCCCGTTGAGGGAGACCCAGTACTTC. It codes for CASSELRGPLRETQYF. The genes are TRBV2 and TRBJ2-5; possible D gene TRBD2, 6 bases. V was clipped by 2 bases and J by 5 bases, with 18 bases between them. Germline lookup yields CDR1 SNHLY and CDR2 FYNNEI. This CDR3 region has 16 residues.

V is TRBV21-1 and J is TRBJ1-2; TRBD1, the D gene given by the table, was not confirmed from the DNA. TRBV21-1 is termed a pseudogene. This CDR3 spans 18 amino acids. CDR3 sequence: CASTNHSRQGAFNYGYTF. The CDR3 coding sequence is TGTGCCAGCACAAACCACTCTAGACAGGGGGCGTTTAACTATGGCTACACCTTC.

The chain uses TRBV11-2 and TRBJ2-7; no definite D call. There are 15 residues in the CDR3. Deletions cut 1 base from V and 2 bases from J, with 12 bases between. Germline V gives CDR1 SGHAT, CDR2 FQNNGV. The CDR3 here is CASSLVAGDPYEQYF. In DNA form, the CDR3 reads TGTGCCAGCAGCTTAGTTGCAGGTGACCCCTACGAGCAGTACTTC.

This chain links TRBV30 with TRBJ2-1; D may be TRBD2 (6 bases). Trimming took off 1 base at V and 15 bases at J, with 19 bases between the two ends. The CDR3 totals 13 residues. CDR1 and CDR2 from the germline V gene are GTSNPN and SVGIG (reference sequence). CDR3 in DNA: TGTGCCTGGAGTGAAACCTTACTCGGGAGAGGGTTCTTC. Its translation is CAWSETLLGRGFF.